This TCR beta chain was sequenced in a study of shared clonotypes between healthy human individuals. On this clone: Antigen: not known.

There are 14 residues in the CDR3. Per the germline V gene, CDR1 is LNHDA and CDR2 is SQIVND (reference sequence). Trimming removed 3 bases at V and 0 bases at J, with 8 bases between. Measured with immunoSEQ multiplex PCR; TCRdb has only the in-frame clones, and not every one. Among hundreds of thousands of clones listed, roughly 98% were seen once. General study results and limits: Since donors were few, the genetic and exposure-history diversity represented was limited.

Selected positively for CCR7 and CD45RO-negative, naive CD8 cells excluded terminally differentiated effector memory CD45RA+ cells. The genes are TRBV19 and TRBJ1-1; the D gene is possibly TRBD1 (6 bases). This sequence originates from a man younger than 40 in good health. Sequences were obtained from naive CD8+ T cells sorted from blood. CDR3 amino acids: CASSIQGMNTEAFF. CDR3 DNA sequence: TGTGCCAGTAGTATTCAGGGGATGAACACTGAAGCTTTCTTT.